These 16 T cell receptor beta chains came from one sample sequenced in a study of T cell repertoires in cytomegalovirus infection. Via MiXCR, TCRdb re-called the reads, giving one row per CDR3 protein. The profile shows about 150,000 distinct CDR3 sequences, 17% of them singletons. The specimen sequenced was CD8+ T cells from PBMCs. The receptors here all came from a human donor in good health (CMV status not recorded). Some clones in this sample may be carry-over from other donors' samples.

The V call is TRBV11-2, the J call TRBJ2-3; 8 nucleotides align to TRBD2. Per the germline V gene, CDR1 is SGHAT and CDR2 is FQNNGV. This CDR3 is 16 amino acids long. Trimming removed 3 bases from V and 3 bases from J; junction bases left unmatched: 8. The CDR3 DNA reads TGTGCCAGCAGCTTCTTCGGGACTAGTCTGACAGATACGCAGTATTTT. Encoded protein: CASSFFGTSLTDTQYF.

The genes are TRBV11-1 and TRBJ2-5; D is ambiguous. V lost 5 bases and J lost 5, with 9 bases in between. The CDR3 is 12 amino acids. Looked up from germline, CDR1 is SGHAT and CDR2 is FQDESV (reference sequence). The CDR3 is CASSLVVETQYF. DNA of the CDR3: TGTGCCAGCAGCCTAGTAGTGGAGACCCAGTACTTC. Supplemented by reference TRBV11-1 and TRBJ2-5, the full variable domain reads EAEVAQSPRYKITEKSQAVAFWCDPISGHATLYWYRQILGQGPELLVQFQDESVVDDSQLPKDRFSAERLKGVDSTLKIQPAELGDSAMYLCASSLVVETQYFGPGTRLLVL.

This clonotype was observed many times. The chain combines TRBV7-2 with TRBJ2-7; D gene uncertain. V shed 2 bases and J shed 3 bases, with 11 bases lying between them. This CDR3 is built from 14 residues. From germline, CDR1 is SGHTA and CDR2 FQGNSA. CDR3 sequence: CASSLNSMNYEQYF. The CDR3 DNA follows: TGTGCCAGCAGCTTAAATAGCATGAACTACGAGCAGTACTTC.

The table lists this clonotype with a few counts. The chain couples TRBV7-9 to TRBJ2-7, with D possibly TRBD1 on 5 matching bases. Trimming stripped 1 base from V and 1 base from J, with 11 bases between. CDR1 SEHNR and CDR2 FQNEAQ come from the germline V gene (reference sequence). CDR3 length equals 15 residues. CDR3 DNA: TGTGCCAGCAGCTTAGGGGCAGGGATTTCCTACGAGCAGTACTTC. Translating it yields CASSLGAGISYEQYF.

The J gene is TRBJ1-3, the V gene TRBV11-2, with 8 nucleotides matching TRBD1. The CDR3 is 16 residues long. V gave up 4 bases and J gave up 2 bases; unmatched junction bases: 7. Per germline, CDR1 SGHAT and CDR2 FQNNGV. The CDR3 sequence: CASSSPDRGTGNTIYF. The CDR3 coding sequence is TGTGCCAGCAGCTCACCCGACAGGGGAACTGGAAACACCATATATTTT. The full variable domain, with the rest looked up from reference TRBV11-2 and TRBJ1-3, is EAGVAQSPRYKIIEKRQSVAFWCNPISGHATLYWYQQILGQGPKLLIQFQNNGVVDDSQLPKDRFSAERLKGVDSTLKIQPAKLEDSAVYLCASSSPDRGTGNTIYFGEGSWLTVV.

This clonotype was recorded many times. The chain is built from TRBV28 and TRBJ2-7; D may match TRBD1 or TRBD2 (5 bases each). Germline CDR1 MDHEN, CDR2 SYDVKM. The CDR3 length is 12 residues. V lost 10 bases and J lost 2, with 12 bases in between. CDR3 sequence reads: CATGADPYEQYF. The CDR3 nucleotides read TGTGCCACCGGGGCAGACCCCTACGAGCAGTACTTC.

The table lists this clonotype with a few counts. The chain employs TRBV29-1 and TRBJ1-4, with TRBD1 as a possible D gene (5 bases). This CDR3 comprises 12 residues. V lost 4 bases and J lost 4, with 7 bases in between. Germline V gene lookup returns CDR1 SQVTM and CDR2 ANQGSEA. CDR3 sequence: CSVVGRNEKLFF. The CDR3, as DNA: TGCAGCGTTGTGGGACGTAATGAAAAACTGTTTTTT.

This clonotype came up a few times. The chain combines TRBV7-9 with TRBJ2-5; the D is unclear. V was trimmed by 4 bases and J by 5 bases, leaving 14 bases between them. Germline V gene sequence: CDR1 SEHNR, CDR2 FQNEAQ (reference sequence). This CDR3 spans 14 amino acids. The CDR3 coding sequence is TGTGCCAGCAGCTCCCGATCTGGGGTGGAGACCCAGTACTTC. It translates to CASSSRSGVETQYF.

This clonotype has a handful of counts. The CDR3, as DNA: TGTGCCAGCAGCTTAGGCCAAGCAACTAATGAAAAACTGTTTTTT. Amino acid sequence: CASSLGQATNEKLFF. The V gene is TRBV7-9, the J gene TRBJ1-4; D is unclear. Trimming left V 1 base short and J 0 bases short, with 6 bases between. The CDR3 runs 15 residues. CDR1 is SEHNR and CDR2 is FQNEAQ in the germline V gene (reference sequence).

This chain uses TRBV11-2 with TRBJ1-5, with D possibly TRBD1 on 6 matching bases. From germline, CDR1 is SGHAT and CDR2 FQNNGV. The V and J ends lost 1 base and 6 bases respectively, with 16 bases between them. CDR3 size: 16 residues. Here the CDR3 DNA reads TGTGCCAGCAGCTTAGGCCGAGGGGGATCGGGTCAGCCCCAGCATTTT. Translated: CASSLGRGGSGQPQHF.

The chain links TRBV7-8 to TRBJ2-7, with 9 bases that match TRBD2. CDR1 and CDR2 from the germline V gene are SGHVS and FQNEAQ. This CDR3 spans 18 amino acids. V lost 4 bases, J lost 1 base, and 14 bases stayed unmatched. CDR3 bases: TGTGCCAGCAGCTCCTCCTTAGTTCGCGGGGGGGCGTCCTACGAGCAGTACGTC. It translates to CASSSSLVRGGASYEQYV.

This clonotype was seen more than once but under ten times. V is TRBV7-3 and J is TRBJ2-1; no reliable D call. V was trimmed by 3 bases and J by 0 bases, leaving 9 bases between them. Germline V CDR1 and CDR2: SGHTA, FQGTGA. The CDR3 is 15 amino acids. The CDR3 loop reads CASSFDTTSYNEQFF. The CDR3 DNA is TGTGCCAGCAGCTTCGACACGACCTCCTACAATGAGCAGTTCTTC.

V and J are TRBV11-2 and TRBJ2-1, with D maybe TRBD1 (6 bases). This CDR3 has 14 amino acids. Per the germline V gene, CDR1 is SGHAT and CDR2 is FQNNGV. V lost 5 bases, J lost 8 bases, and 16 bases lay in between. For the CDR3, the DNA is TGTGCCAGCAGCCCGGTGGGCAGGGGCTATGAGCAGTTCTTC. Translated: CASSPVGRGYEQFF.

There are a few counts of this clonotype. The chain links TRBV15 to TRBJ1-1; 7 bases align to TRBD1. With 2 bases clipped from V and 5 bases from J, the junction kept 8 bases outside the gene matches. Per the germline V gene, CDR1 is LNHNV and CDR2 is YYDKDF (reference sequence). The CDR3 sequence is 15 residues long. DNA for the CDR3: TGTGCCACCAGCAGATCGCCGGGACAGTTTACTGAAGCTTTCTTT. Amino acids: CATSRSPGQFTEAFF.

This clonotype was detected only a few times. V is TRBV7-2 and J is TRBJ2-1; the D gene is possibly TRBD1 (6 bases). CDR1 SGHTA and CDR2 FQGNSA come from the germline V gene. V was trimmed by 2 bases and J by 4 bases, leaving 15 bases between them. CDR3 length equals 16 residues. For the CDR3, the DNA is TGTGCCAGCAGCTTAAGTGTGGGGGCTAATTACAATGAGCAGTTCTTC. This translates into CASSLSVGANYNEQFF.

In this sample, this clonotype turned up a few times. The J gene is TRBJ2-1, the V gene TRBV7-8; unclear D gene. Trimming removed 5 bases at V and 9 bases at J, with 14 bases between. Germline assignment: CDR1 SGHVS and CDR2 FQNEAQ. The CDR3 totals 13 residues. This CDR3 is CASSGKGTGEQFF. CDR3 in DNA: TGTGCCAGCAGCGGAAAAGGAACCGGTGAGCAGTTCTTC.